These 2 T cell receptor beta chains were sequenced from one sample in a study of shared clonotypes between healthy human individuals. Libraries were prepared by immunoSEQ multiplex PCR; TCRdb keeps only in-frame clonotypes and omits some of them. The data contain over 700,000 clones, just under 75% of them singletons. The sample comprised memory CD4+ T cells sorted from blood. This sample's subset: CD45RA-negative fraction. These receptors were collected from a woman between 25 and 40 years old in good health.

This clone was counted many times. This chain links TRBV11-1 with TRBJ2-2; no clear D gene. CDR3 length: 13 amino acids. V lost 5 bases and J lost 4, with 8 bases in between. The germline CDR1 and CDR2 sequences are SGHAT and FQDESV (reference sequence). CDR3 DNA: TGTGCCAGCAGCCCCCGTGGCACCGGGGAGCTGTTTTTT. Translation: CASSPRGTGELFF.

V gene TRBV15 combines with J gene TRBJ2-5; 8 nucleotides align to TRBD1. V gave up 5 bases and J gave up 5 bases; unmatched junction bases: 7. The CDR3 is made up of 14 amino acids. Germline values: CDR1 LNHNV, CDR2 YYDKDF (reference sequence). CDR3 sequence: CATSEDRAGETQYF. The CDR3 DNA follows: TGTGCCACCAGCGAGGACAGGGCAGGGGAGACCCAGTACTTC.